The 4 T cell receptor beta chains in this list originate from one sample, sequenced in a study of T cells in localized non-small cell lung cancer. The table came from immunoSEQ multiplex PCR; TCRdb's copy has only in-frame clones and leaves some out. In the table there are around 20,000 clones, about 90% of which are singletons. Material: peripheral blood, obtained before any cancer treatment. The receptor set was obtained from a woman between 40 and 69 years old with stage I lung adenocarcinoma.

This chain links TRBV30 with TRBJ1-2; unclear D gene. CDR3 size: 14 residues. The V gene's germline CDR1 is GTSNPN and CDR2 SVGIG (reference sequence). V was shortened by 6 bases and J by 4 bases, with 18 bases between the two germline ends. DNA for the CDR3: TGTGCCTGTCTCCCAGCGGTCAGCATCTATGGCTACACCTTC. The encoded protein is CACLPAVSIYGYTF.

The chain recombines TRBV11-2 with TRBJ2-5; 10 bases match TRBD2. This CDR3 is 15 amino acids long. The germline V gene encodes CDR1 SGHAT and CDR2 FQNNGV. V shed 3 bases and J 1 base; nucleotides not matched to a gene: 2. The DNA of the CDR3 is TGTGCCAGCAGCTTGGCTAGCGGGGGCCAAGAGACCCAGTACTTC. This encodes CASSLASGGQETQYF.

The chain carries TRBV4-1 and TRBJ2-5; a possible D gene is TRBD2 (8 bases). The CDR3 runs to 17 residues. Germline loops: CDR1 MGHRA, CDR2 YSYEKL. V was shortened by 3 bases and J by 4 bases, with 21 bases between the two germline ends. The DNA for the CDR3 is TGCGCCAGCAGCCACCCCTACAGGGGACTAGAACTAGAGACCCAGTACTTC. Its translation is CASSHPYRGLELETQYF.

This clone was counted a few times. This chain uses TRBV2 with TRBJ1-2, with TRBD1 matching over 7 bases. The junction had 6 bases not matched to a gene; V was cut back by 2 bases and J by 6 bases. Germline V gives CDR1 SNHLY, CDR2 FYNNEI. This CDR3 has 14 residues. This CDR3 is CASSERRGHDGYTF. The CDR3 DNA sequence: TGTGCCAGCAGTGAAAGGAGGGGGCACGATGGCTACACCTTC.